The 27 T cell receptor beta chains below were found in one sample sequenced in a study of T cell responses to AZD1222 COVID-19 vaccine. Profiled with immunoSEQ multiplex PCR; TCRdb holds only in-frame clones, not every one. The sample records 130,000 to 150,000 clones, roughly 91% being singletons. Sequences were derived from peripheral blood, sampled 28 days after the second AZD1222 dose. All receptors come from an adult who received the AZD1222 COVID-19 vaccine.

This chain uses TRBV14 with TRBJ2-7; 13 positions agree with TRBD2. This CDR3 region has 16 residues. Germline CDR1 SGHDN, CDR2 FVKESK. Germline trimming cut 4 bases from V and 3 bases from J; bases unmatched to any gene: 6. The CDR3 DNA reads TGTGCCAGCAGCCCTTTGGGACTAGCGGGGAGCTACGAGCAGTACTTC. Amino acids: CASSPLGLAGSYEQYF. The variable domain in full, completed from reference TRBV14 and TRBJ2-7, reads EAGVTQFPSHSVIEKGQTVTLRCDPISGHDNLYWYRRVMGKEIKFLLHFVKESKQDESGMPNNRFLAERTGGTYSTLKVQPAELEDSGVYFCASSPLGLAGSYEQYFGPGTRLTVT.

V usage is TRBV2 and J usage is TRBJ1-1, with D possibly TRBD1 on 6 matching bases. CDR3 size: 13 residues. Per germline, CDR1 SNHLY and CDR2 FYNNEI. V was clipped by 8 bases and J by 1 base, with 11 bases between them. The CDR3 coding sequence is TGTGCCAGCGAGGGGGGGCCGAACACTGAAGCTTTCTTT. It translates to CASEGGPNTEAFF.

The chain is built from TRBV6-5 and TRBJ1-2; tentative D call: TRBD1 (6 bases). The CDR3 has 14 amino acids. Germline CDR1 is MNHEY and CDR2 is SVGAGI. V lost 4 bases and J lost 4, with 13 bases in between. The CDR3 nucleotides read TGTGCCAGCAGTTTGACACAGGGCACCTATGGCTACACCTTC. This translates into CASSLTQGTYGYTF.

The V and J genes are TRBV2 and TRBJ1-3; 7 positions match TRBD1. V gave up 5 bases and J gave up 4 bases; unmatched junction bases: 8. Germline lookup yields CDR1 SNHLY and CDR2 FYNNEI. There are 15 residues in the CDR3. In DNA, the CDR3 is TGTGCCAGCAGTCCTCAGGGGGTAGCCGGAAACACCATATATTTT. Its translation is CASSPQGVAGNTIYF. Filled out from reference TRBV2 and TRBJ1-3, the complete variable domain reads EPEVTQTPSHQVTQMGQEVILRCVPISNHLYFYWYRQILGQKVEFLVSFYNNEISEKSEIFDDQFSVERPDGSNFTLKIRSTKLEDSAMYFCASSPQGVAGNTIYFGEGSWLTVV.

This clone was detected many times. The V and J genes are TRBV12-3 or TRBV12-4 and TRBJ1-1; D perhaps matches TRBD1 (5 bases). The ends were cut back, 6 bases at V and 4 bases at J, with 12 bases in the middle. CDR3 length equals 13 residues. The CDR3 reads CASSWQRGTEAFF. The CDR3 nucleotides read TGTGCCAGCAGCTGGCAGAGGGGCACTGAAGCTTTCTTT.

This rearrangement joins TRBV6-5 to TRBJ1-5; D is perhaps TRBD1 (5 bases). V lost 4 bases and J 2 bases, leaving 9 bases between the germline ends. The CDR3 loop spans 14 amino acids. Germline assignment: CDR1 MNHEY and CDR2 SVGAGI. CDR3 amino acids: CASSLEGGNQPQHF. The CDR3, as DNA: TGTGCCAGCAGTTTAGAAGGGGGCAATCAGCCCCAGCATTTT.

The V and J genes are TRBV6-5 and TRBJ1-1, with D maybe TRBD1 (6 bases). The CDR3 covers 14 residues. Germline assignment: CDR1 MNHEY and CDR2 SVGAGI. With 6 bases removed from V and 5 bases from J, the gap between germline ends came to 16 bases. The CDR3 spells CASRAGGRGTEAFF. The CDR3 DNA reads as TGTGCCAGCAGGGCGGGGGGGCGCGGGACTGAAGCTTTCTTT.

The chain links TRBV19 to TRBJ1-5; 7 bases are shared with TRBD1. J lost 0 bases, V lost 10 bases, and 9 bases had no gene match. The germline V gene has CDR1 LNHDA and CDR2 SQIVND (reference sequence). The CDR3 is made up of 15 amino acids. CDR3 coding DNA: TGTGCCACAAATCCGGGACAGAATAGCAATCAGCCCCAGCATTTT. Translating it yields CATNPGQNSNQPQHF.

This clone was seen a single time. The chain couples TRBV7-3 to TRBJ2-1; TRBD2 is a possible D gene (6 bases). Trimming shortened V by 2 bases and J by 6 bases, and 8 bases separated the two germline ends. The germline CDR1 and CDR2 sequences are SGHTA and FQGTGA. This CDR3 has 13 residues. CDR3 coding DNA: TGTGCCAGCAGCTTAGGGGGGTCCAATGAGCAGTTCTTC. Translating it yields CASSLGGSNEQFF.

For the CDR3, the DNA is TGTGCCAGCAGTGAATGGGGTAGCGGGAGGGCCGACAATGAGCAGTTCTTC. As protein: CASSEWGSGRADNEQFF. The rearrangement links TRBV25-1 to TRBJ2-1; 11 nucleotides align to TRBD2. The germline V gene encodes CDR1 MGHDK and CDR2 SYGVNS. V shed 1 base, J shed 5 bases, and the junction held 7 bases outside the gene matches. The CDR3 is 17 residues long.

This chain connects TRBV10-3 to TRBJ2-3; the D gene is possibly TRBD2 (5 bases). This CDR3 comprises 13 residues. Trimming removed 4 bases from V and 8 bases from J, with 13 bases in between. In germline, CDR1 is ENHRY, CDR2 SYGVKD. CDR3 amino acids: CAISVPAEVTQYF. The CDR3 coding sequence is TGTGCCATCAGTGTACCGGCGGAGGTTACGCAGTATTTT.

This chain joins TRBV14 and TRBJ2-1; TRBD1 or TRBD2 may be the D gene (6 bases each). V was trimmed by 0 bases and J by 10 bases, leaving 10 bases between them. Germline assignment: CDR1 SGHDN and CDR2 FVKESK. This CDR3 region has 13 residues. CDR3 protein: CASSQEWRGEQFF. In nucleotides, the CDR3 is TGTGCCAGCAGCCAAGAGTGGAGGGGGGAGCAGTTCTTC.

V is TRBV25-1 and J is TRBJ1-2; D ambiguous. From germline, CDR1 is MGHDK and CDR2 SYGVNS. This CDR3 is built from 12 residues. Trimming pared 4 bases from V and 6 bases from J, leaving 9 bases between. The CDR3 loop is CASSGTPDGYTF. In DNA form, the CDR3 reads TGTGCCAGCAGTGGGACTCCCGATGGCTACACCTTC.

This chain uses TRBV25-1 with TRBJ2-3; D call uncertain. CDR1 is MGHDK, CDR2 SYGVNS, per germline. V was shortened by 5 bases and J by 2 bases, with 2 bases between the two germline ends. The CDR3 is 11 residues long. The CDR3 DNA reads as TGTGCCAGCAGTCTCACAGATACGCAGTATTTT. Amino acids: CASSLTDTQYF.

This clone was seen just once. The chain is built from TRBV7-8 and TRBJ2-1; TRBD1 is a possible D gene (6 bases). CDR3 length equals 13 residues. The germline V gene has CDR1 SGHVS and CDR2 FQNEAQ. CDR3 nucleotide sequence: TGTGCTACGGACAGAGATTATTACAATGAGCAGTTCTTC. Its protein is CATDRDYYNEQFF.

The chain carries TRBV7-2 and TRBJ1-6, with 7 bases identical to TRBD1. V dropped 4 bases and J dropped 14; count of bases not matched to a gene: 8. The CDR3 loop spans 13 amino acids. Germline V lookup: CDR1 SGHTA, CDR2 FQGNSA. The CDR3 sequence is CASSSGQEVALHF. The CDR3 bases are TGTGCCAGCAGCTCAGGACAGGAAGTGGCCCTCCACTTT. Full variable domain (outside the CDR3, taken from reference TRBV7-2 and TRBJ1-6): GAGVSQSPSNKVTEKGKDVELRCDPISGHTALYWYRQSLGQGLEFLIYFQGNSAPDKSGLPSDRFSAERTGGSVSTLTIQRTQQEDSAVYLCASSSGQEVALHFGNGTRLTVT.

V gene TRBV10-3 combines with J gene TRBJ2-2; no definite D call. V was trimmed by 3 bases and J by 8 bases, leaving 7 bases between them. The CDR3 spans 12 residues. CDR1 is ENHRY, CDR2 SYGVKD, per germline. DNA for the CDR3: TGTGCCATCAGTGAACTGCCGGGGGAGCTGTTTTTT. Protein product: CAISELPGELFF.

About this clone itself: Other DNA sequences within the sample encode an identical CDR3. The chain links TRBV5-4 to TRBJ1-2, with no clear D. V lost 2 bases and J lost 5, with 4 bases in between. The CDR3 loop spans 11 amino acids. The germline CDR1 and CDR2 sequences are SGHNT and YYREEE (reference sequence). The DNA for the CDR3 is TGTGCCAGCAGCTTAGGTTATGGCTACACCTTC. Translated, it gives CASSLGYGYTF.

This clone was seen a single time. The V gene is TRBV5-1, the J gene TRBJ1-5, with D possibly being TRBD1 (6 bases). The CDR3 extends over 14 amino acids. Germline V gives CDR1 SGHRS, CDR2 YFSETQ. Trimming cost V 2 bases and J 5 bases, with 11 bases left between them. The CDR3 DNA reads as TGCGCCAGCAGCTTCAGGGGTATGGATCAGCCCCAGCATTTT. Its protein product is CASSFRGMDQPQHF. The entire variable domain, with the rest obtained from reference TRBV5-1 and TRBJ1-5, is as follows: KAGVTQTPRYLIKTRGQQVTLSCSPISGHRSVSWYQQTPGQGLQFLFEYFSETQRNKGNFPGRFSGRQFSNSRSEMNVSTLELGDSALYLCASSFRGMDQPQHFGDGTRLSIL.

As DNA, the CDR3 is TGTGCCAGTAGCCAAAGGGACAGGGATGGGAGTCAGCCCCAGCATTTT. This gives the protein CASSQRDRDGSQPQHF. The chain employs TRBV19 and TRBJ1-5, with TRBD1 matching 9 bases. The CDR3 contains 16 residues. The germline V gene encodes CDR1 LNHDA and CDR2 SQIVND (reference sequence). V was pared by 6 bases and J by 6 bases, with 12 bases of the junction left unmatched.

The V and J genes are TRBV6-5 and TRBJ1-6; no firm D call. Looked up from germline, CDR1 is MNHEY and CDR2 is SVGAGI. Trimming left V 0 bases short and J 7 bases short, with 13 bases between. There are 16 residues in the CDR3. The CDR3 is CASSYSKRAPNSPLHF. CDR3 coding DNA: TGTGCCAGCAGTTACTCGAAGAGGGCTCCAAATTCACCCCTCCACTTT.

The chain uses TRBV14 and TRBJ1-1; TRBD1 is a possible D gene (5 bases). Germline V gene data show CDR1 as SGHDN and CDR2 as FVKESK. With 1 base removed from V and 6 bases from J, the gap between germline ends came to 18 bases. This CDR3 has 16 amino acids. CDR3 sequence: CASSQGLYLQGPEAFF. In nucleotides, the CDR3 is TGTGCCAGCAGCCAAGGGCTTTACTTGCAGGGCCCTGAAGCTTTCTTT.

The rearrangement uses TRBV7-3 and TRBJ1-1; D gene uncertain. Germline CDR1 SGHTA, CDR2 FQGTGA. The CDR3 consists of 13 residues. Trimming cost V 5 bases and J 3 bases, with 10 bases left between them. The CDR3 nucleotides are TGTGCCAGCAGCCTTCGTAGAGACACTGAAGCTTTCTTT. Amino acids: CASSLRRDTEAFF.

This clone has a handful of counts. The CDR3 is CASRVAGGSYNEQFF. CDR3 DNA: TGTGCCAGCAGAGTAGCGGGAGGCTCCTACAATGAGCAGTTCTTC. The genes are TRBV2 and TRBJ2-1, with 10 bases matching TRBD2. V dropped 6 bases and J dropped 0; count of bases not matched to a gene: 2. This CDR3 is 15 amino acids long. Germline CDR1 and CDR2: SNHLY and FYNNEI.

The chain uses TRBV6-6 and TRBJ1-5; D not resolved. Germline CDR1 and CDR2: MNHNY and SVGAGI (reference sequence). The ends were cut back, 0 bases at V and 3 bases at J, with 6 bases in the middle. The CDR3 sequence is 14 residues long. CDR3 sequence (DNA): TGTGCCAGCAGTTACTCGGGGTTCAATCAGCCCCAGCATTTT. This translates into CASSYSGFNQPQHF.

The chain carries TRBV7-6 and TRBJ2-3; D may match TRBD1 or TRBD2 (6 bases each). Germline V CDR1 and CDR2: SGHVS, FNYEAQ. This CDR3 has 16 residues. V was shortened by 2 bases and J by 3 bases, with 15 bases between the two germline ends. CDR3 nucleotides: TGTGCCAGCAGCTTATTGAGGGAAGGGGGGACAGATACGCAGTATTTT. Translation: CASSLLREGGTDTQYF.

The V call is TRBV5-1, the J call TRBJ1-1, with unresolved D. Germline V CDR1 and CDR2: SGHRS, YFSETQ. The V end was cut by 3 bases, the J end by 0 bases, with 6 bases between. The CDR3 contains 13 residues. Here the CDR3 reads CASSSRMNTEAFF. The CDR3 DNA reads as TGCGCCAGCAGCTCCCGGATGAACACTGAAGCTTTCTTT.